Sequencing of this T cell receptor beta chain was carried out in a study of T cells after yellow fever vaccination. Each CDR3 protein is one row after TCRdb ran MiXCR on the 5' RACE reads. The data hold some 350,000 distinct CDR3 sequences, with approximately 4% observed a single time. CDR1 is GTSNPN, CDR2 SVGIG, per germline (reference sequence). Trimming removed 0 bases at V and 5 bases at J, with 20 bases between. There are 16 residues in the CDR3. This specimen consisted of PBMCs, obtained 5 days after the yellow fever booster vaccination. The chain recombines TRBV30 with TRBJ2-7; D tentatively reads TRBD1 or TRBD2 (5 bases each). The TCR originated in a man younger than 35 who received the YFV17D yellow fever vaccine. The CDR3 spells CAWSVLGAPRRHEQYF. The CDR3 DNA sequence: TGTGCCTGGAGTGTACTAGGGGCCCCGCGTCGGCACGAGCAGTACTTC.